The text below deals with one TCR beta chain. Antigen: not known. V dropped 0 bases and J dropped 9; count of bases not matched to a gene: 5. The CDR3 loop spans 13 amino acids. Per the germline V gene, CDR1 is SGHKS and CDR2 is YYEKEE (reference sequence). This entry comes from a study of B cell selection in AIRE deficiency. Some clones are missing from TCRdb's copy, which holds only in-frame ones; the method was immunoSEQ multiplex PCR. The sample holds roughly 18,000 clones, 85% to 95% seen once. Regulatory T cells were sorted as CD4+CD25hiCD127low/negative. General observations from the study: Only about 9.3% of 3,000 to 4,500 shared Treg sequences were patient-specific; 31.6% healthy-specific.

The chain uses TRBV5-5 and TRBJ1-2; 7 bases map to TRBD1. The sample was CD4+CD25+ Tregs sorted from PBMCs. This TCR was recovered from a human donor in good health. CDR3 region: CASSLGQGLSYTF. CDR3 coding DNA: TGTGCCAGCAGCTTGGGACAGGGATTGAGCTACACCTTC.